The entry that follows covers one T cell receptor beta chain sequence. Its target is not known. V was cut by 2 bases and J by 2 bases, with 6 bases left in between. The CDR3 runs to 13 residues. Germline assignment: CDR1 SGDLS and CDR2 YYNGEE. The data belong to a study of T cell responses to AZD1222 COVID-19 vaccine. Findings of the study overall: AZD1222 recipients seropositive at baseline numbered only six or seven. Following two doses of AZD1222, Spike-specific TCR breadth and depth rose. In all cases, repertoires were sampled only after the peak T cell response. Mostly white British, mostly female donors; authors suggested clonal diversity may be underestimated.

Measured with immunoSEQ multiplex PCR; TCRdb has only the in-frame clones, and not every one. The sample gives some 100,000 clones, about 87% of which show up once; over 4% is in the top ten. This TCR derives from an adult in good health. The chain carries TRBV9 and TRBJ2-3; a possible D gene is TRBD2 (5 bases). The source material was peripheral blood, sampled on day 0 of MenACWY control vaccination. The CDR3 DNA sequence: TGTGCCAGCAGCGTCGGGGTCACAGATACGCAGTATTTT. This encodes CASSVGVTDTQYF.